This paragraph covers one T cell receptor beta chain sequence. Germline CDR1 reads LGHNT; CDR2 reads FRNRAP. V gave up 3 bases and J gave up 8 bases; unmatched junction bases: 4. The CDR3 extends over 15 amino acids. This sample is part of a study of human thymus T cells. During surgery, about 0.5-1 mL peripheral blood was drawn from four of eight donors. Assay used: immunoSEQ multiplex PCR; TCRdb lists only in-frame clones, some missing. The sample has about 44,000 clones; 90% to 95% are singletons. The clonotype originates from a boy under two years old with a congenital heart defect but otherwise immunologically healthy. This chain connects TRBV12-5 to TRBJ2-3, with 14 bases fitting TRBD2. Sequences were obtained from blood. CDR3 sequence: CASGLPGLAGVTQYF. In nucleotides, the CDR3 is TGTGCTAGTGGTTTACCGGGACTAGCGGGGGTTACGCAGTATTTT.